This T cell receptor (beta chain) was found in a study of blood T cells in healthy people across ages. Study results and limitations: TCR beta diversity correlated strongly with naive T cell percentage.

As regards this clonotype: What it recognizes is unknown.

This CDR3 has 13 residues. The germline CDR1 and CDR2 sequences are DFQATT and SNEGSKA (reference sequence). V shed 6 bases and J shed 6 bases, with 16 bases lying between them. Using a J-beta primer mix together with a sample-barcoded 5' primer, a second PCR was run for about 7 to 12 cycles. All cDNA molecules were each tagged by a template-switch adaptor with 12 random nucleotides. A single record per CDR3 protein comes from TCRdb applying MiXCR to the 5' RACE reads. The sample yields hundreds of thousands of distinct CDR3 sequences, around 50% seen once. This clonotype was sampled from a woman older than 75 in good health. The chain uses TRBV20-1 and TRBJ2-3; D may be TRBD1 or TRBD2 (5 bases each). Sequencing was done on a sample of blood. In nucleotides, the CDR3 is TGCAGTGCCCCGGTCCTGGGGGTGGATACGCAGTATTTT. It codes for CSAPVLGVDTQYF.